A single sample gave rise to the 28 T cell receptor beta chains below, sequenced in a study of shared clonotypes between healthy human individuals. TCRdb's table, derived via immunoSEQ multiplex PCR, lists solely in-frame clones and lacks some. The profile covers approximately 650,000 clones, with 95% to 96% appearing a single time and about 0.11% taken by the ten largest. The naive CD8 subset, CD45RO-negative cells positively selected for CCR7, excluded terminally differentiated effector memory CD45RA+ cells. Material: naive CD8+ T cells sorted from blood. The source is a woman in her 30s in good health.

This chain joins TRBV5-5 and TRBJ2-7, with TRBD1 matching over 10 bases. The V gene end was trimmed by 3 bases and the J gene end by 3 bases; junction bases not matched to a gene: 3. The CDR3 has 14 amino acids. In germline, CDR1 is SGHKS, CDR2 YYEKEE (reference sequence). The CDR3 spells CASSSRDRGYEQYF. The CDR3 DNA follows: TGTGCCAGCAGCTCCCGGGACAGGGGCTACGAGCAGTACTTC.

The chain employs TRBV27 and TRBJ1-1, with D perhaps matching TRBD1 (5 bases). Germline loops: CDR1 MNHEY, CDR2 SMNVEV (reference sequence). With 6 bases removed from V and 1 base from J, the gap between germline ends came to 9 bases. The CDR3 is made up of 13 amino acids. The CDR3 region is CASSWGENTEAFF. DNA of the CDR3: TGTGCCAGCAGCTGGGGGGAGAACACTGAAGCTTTCTTT.

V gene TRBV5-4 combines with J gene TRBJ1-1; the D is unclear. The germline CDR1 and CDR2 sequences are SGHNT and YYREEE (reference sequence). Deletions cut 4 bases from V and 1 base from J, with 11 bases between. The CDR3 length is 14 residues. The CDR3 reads CASSPTRGNTEAFF. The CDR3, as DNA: TGTGCCAGCAGCCCCACTCGGGGGAACACTGAAGCTTTCTTT.

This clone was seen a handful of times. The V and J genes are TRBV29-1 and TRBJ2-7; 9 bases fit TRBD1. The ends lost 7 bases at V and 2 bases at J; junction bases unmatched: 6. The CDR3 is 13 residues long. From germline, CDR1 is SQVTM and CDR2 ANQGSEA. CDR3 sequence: CSARQGGTYEQYF. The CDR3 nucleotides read TGCAGCGCTAGACAGGGGGGGACCTACGAGCAGTACTTC.

The DNA of the CDR3 is TGTGCCAGCAGTTACCCTCCAGAGACCCAGTACTTC. It encodes CASSYPPETQYF. The chain links TRBV6-5 to TRBJ2-5; D remains unclear. The CDR3 has 12 amino acids. The germline V gene encodes CDR1 MNHEY and CDR2 SVGAGI. Trimming pared 2 bases from V and 4 bases from J, leaving 5 bases between.

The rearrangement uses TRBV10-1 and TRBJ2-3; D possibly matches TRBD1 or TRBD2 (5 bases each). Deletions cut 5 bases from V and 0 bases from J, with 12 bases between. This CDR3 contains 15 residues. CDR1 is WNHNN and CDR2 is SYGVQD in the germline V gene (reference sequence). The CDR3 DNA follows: TGCGCCAGCAGTCCTCTAGGGGAGAGCACAGATACGCAGTATTTT. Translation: CASSPLGESTDTQYF.

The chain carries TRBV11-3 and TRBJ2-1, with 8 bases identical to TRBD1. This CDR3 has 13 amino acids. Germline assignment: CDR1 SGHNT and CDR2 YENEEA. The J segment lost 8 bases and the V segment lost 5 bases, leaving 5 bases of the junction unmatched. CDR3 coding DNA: TGTGCCAGCAGCCCCAGGGGGCAGGATGAGCAGTTCTTC. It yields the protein CASSPRGQDEQFF. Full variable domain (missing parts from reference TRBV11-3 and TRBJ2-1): EAGVVQSPRYKIIEKKQPVAFWCNPISGHNTLYWYLQNLGQGPELLIRYENEEAVDDSQLPKDRFSAERLKGVDSTLKIQPAELGDSAVYLCASSPRGQDEQFFGPGTRLTVL.

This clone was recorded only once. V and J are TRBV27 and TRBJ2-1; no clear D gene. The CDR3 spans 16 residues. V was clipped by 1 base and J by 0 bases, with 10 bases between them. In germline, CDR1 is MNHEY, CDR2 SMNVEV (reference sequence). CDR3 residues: CASSLLGGFSYNEQFF. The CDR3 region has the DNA TGTGCCAGCAGTTTATTGGGCGGCTTCTCCTACAATGAGCAGTTCTTC.

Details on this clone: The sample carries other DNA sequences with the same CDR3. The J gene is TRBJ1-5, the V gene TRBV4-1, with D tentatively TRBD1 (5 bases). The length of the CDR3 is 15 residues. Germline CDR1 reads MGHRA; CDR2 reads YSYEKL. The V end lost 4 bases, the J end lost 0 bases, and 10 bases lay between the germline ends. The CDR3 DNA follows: TGCGCCAGCAGCCGGGGACTGACTAGCAATCAGCCCCAGCATTTT. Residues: CASSRGLTSNQPQHF.

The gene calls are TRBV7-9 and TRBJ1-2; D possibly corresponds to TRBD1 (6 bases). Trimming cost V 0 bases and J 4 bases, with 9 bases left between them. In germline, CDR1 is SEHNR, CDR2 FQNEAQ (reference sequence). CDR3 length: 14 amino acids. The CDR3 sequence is CASSLAGGGYGYTF. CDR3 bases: TGTGCCAGCAGCTTAGCAGGGGGAGGCTATGGCTACACCTTC.

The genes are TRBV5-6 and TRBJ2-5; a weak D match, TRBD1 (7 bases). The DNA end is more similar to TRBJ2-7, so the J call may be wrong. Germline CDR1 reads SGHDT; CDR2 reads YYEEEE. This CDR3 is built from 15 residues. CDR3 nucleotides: TGTGCCAGCAAGTCCCTGGCAGGGGGGCCCTACGAGCAGTACTTC. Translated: CASKSLAGGPYEQYF.

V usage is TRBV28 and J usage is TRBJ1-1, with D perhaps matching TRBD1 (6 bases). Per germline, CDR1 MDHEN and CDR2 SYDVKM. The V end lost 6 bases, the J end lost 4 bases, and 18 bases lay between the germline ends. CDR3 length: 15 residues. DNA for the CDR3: TGTGCCAGCAGCCTTCTTGGGGGGCTGACCACTGAAGCTTTCTTT. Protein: CASSLLGGLTTEAFF.

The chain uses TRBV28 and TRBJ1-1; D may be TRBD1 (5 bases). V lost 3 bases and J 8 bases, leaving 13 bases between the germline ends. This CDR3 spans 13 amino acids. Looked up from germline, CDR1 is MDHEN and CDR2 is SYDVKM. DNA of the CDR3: TGTGCCAGCAGTTTTACAGGACCCCCGGAAGCTTTCTTT. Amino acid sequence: CASSFTGPPEAFF. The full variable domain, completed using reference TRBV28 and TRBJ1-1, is DVKVTQSSRYLVKRTGEKVFLECVQDMDHENMFWYRQDPGLGLRLIYFSYDVKMKEKGDIPEGYSVSREKKERFSLILESASTNQTSMYLCASSFTGPPEAFFGQGTRLTVV.

The CDR3 protein is CASSSTGPTDTQYF. CDR3 DNA sequence: TGTGCCAGCAGCTCAACAGGGCCTACCGATACGCAGTATTTT. The chain combines TRBV11-2 with TRBJ2-3; D might be TRBD1 (6 bases). Trimming cost V 4 bases and J 6 bases, with 14 bases left between them. In germline, CDR1 is SGHAT, CDR2 FQNNGV. There are 14 residues in the CDR3.

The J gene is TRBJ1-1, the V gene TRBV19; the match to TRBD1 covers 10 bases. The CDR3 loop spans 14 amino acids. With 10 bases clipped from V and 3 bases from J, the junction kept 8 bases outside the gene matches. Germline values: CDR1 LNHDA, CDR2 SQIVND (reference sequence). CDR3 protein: CATNTGTGDTEAFF. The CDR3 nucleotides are TGTGCCACCAATACCGGGACAGGGGACACTGAAGCTTTCTTT.

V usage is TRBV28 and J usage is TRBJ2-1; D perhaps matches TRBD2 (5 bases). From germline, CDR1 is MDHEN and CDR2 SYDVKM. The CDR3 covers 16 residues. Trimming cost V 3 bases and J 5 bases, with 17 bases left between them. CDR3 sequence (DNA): TGTGCCAGCAGTTTGGAACTGGCGGGCCCCGACAATGAGCAGTTCTTC. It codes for CASSLELAGPDNEQFF. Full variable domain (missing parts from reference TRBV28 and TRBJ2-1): DVKVTQSSRYLVKRTGEKVFLECVQDMDHENMFWYRQDPGLGLRLIYFSYDVKMKEKGDIPEGYSVSREKKERFSLILESASTNQTSMYLCASSLELAGPDNEQFFGPGTRLTVL.

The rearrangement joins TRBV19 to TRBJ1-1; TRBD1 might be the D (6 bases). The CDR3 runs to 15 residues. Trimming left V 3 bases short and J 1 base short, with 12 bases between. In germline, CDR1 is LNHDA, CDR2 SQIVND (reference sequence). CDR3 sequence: CASSIPGTTNTEAFF. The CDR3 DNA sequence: TGTGCCAGTAGTATCCCCGGGACAACGAACACTGAAGCTTTCTTT.

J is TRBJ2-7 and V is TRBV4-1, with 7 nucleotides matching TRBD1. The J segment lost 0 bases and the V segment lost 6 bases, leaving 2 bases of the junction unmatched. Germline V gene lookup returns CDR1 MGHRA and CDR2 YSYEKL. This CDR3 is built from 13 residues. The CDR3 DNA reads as TGCGCCAGCAGGGGGGACAGCTCCTACGAGCAGTACTTC. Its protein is CASRGDSSYEQYF.

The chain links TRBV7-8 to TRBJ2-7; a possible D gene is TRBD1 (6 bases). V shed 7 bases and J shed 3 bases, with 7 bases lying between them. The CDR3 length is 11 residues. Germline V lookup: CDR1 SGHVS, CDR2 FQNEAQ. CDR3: CASKTGYEQYF. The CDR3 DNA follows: TGTGCCAGCAAGACAGGCTACGAGCAGTACTTC. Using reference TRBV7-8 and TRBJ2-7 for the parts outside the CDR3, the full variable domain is GAGVSQSPRYKVAKRGQDVALRCDPISGHVSLFWYQQALGQGPEFLTYFQNEAQLDKSGLPSDRFFAERPEGSVSTLKIQRTQQEDSAVYLCASKTGYEQYFGPGTRLTVT.

The CDR3 coding sequence is TGTGCCAGCAGTGCAGGGCTGAGCCACGAGCAGTACTTC. Translating it yields CASSAGLSHEQYF. This chain connects TRBV25-1 to TRBJ2-7, with a possible D match to TRBD1 (5 bases). The germline gives CDR1 MGHDK, CDR2 SYGVNS. Trimming removed 4 bases at V and 5 bases at J, with 12 bases between. The CDR3 spans 13 residues.

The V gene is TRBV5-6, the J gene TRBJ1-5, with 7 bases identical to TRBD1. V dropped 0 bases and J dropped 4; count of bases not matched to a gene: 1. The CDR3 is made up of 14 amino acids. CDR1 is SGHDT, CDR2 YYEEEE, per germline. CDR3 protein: CASSLGGQNQPQHF. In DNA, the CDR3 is TGTGCCAGCAGCTTGGGGGGACAGAATCAGCCCCAGCATTTT.

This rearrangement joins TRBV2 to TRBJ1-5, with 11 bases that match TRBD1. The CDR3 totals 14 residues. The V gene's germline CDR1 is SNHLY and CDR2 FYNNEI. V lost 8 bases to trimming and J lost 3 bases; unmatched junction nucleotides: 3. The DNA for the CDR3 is TGTGCCAGCTGGACAGGGGGCTCCAATCAGCCCCAGCATTTT. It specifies CASWTGGSNQPQHF.

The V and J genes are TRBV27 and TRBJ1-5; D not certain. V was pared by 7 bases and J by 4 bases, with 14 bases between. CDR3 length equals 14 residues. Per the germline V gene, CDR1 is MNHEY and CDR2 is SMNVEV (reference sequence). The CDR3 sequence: CASIIMQRNQPQHF. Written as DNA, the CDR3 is TGTGCCAGCATAATCATGCAGAGGAATCAGCCCCAGCATTTT.

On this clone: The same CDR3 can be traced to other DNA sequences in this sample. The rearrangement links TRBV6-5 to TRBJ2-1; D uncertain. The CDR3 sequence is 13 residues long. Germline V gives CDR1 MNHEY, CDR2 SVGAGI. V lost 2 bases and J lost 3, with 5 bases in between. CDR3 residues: CASSYASYNEQFF. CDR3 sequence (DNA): TGTGCCAGCAGTTACGCTAGCTACAATGAGCAGTTCTTC.

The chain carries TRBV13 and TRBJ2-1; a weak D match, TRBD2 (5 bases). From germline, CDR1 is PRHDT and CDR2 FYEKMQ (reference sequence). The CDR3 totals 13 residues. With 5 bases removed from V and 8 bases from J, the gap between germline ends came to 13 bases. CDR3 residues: CASSKTGFHEQFF. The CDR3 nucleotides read TGTGCCAGCAGCAAGACGGGGTTCCATGAGCAGTTCTTC. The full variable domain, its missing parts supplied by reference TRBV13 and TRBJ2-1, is AAGVIQSPRHLIKEKRETATLKCYPIPRHDTVYWYQQGPGQDPQFLISFYEKMQSDKGSIPDRFSAQQFSDYHSELNMSSLELGDSALYFCASSKTGFHEQFFGPGTRLTVL.

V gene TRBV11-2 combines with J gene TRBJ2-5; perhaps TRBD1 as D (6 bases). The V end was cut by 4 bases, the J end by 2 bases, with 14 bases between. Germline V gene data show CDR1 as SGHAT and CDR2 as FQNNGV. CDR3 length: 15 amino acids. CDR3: CASSSIFQGQETQYF. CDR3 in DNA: TGTGCCAGCAGCTCCATCTTTCAGGGGCAAGAGACCCAGTACTTC.

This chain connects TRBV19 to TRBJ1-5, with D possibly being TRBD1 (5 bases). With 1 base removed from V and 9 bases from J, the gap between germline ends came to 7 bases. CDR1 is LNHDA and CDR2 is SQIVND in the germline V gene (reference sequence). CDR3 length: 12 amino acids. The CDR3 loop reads CASSIGTSPQHF. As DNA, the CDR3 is TGTGCCAGTAGTATAGGGACATCGCCCCAGCATTTT.

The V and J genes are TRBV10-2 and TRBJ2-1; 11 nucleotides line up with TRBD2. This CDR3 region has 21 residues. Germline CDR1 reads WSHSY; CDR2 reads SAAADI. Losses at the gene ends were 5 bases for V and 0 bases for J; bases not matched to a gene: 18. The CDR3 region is CASSPLGTSGDLADSYNEQFF. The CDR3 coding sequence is TGCGCCAGCAGTCCTCTTGGGACTAGCGGAGACCTCGCAGACTCCTACAATGAGCAGTTCTTC.